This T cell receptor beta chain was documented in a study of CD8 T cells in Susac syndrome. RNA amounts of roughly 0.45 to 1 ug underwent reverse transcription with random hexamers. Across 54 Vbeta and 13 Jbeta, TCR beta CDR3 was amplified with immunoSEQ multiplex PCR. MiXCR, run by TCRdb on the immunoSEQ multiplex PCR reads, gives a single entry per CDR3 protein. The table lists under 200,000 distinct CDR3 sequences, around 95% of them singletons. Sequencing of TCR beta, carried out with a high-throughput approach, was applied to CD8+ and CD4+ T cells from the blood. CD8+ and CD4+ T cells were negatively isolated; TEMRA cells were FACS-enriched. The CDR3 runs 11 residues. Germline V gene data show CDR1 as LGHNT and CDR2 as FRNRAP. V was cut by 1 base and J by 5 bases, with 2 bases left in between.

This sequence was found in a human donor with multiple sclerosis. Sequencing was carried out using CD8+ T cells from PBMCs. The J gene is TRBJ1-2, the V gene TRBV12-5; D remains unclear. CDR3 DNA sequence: TGTGCTAGTGGTTTGGAGTATGGCTACACCTTC. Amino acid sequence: CASGLEYGYTF.